Listed below are T cell receptor beta chains from one sample, sequenced in a study of metastatic and nonmetastatic thyroid tumors. TCRdb re-called the PCR reads via MiXCR. The repertoire holds 60,000 or so clones, with almost 30% as singletons. The sample taken for sequencing was blood. Source of these receptors: a female donor with papillary thyroid cancer or a benign thyroid nodule (not recorded which). Some clones in this sample may be carry-over from other donors' samples. Both conserved end residues are part of each CDR3. D genes are given only for firm matches. The listing skips clone size in some rows; elsewhere it reads once, few, many or a size class.

clone_size	j_call	v_call	d_call	cdr3_aa	cdr3_nt
many	TRBJ2-7	TRBV4-1	.	CASSQVAGTGVYEQYF	TGCGCCAGCAGCCAAGTTGCCGGGACGGGAGTCTACGAGCAGTACTTC
.	TRBJ2-2	TRBV20-1	.	CSARDGWGNTGELFF	TGCAGTGCTAGAGACGGCTGGGGGAACACCGGGGAGCTGTTTTTT
many	TRBJ2-5	TRBV2	.	CASSGSGSGETQYF	TGTGCCAGCAGTGGATCAGGGAGTGGAGAGACCCAGTACTTC
.	TRBJ1-2	TRBV7-3	TRBD1	CASQGEGDYGYTF	TGTGCCAGCCAGGGGGAAGGGGACTATGGCTACACCTTC
.	TRBJ1-6	TRBV28	.	CASSFGDNRSSYNSPLHF	TGTGCCAGCAGTTTTGGGGACAATAGGAGCTCCTATAATTCACCCCTCCACTTT
.	TRBJ2-1	TRBV9	.	CASSVDREQFF	TGTGCCAGCAGCGTAGACAGGGAGCAGTTCTTC
.	TRBJ2-1	TRBV6-1	.	CASTLSQGGHEQFF	TGTGCCAGCACCCTTTCGCAGGGTGGTCATGAGCAGTTCTTC
.	TRBJ2-7	TRBV5-1	.	CASSLGDGTTYEQYF	TGCGCCAGCAGCTTGGGGGACGGAACTACCTACGAGCAGTACTTC
.	TRBJ2-1	TRBV5-1	.	CASSLVGENYNEQFF	TGCGCCAGCAGCCTCGTGGGCGAGAACTACAATGAGCAGTTCTTC
.	TRBJ1-6	TRBV20-1	.	CSAPAQGMDNSPLHF	TGCAGTGCCCCAGCTCAGGGGATGGATAATTCACCCCTCCACTTT
.	TRBJ2-3	TRBV11-2	.	CASSRAGDTQYF	TGTGCCAGCAGCCGGGCGGGGGATACGCAGTATTTT
.	TRBJ2-1	TRBV5-1	TRBD2	CASSSVTTSGASREQFF	TGCGCCAGCAGCTCCGTTACGACTAGCGGGGCCTCTCGTGAGCAGTTCTTC
few	TRBJ2-1	TRBV14	.	CASSHSGFSYNEQFF	TGTGCCAGCAGCCATAGCGGTTTCTCCTACAATGAGCAGTTCTTC
.	TRBJ1-1	TRBV30	.	CAWSSGHPNTEAFF	TGTGCCTGGAGTTCGGGGCACCCGAACACTGAAGCTTTCTTT
few	TRBJ2-1	TRBV27	.	CASSSKLGAHNEQFF	TGTGCCAGCAGTTCAAAACTAGGGGCACACAATGAGCAGTTCTTC
.	TRBJ1-2	TRBV7-9	TRBD1	CASSQTGANNYGYTF	TGTGCCAGCAGCCAGACAGGGGCGAATAACTATGGCTACACCTTC
.	TRBJ2-7	TRBV11-1	.	CASSLPPGSFSYEQYF	TGTGCCAGCAGCCTCCCCCCAGGCTCCTTCTCCTACGAGCAGTACTTC